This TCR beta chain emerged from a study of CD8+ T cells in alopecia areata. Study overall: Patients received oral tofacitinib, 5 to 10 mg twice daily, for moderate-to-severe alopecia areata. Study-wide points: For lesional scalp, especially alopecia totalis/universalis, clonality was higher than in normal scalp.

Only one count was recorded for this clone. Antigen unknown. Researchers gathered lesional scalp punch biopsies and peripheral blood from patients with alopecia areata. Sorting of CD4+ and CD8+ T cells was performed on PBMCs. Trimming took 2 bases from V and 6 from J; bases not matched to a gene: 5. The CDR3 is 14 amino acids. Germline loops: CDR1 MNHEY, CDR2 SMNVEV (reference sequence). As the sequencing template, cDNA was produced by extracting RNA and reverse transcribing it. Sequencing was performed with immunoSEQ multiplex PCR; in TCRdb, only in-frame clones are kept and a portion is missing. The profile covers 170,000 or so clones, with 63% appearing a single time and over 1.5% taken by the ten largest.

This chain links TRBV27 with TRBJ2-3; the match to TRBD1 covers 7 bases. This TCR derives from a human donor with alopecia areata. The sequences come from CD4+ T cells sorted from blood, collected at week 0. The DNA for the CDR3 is TGTGCCAGCAGTTTAGAGGGGGCGTACGATACGCAGTATTTT. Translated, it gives CASSLEGAYDTQYF.